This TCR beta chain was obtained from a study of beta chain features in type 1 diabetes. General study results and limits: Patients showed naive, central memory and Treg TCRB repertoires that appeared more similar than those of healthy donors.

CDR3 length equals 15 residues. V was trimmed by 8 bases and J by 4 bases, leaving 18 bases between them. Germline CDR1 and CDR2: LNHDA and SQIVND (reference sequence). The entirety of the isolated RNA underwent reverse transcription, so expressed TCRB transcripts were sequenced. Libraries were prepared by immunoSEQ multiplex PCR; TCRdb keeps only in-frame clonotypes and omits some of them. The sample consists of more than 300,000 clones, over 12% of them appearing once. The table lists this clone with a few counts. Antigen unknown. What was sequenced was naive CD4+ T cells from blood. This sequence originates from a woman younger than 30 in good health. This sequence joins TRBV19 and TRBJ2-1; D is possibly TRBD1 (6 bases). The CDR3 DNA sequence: TGTGCCAGTTTAGGCAGGACAGCCGCTTACAATGAGCAGTTCTTC. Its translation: CASLGRTAAYNEQFF.